Sequencing of this TCR beta chain was carried out in a study of blood T cell repertoires in COVID-19. Study overall: Whether acute or convalescent, the COVID-19 samples came from the United States, Italy and Spain. PBMCs, B-cell-depleted T cells, or T cells provided the cDNA or gDNA that made up the material.

Original data processing: Researchers report that nucleated cell counts were estimated from reference gene primer amplification. The repertoire was sequenced with immunoSEQ multiplex PCR; TCRdb's copy has only in-frame clones and lacks some. D and trimming were read from the DNA, whereas the V and J calls and clone size are those reported in that table. Of 200,000 to 300,000 clones listed, 80% to 85% are singletons. Germline values: CDR1 SGHAT, CDR2 FQNNGV. This CDR3 is 16 amino acids long. Trimming removed 5 bases from V and 4 bases from J; junction bases left unmatched: 10. What was sequenced was peripheral blood. This chain connects TRBV11-2 to TRBJ2-1; 8 bases line up with TRBD2. The source of this sequence is a man aged 60-69 years with acute or convalescent COVID-19. This CDR3 is CASSLLGSGAYNEQFF. The CDR3 DNA follows: TGTGCCAGCAGCCTCCTTGGTAGCGGGGCGTACAATGAGCAGTTCTTC.